This note documents a single T cell receptor (beta chain) sequence. The antigen remains undetermined. This sample is drawn from a study of cytomegalovirus exposure and HLA in healthy donors. Trimming stripped 3 bases from V and 5 bases from J, with 15 bases between. The germline V gene encodes CDR1 SGHRS and CDR2 YFSETQ. CDR3 length: 14 amino acids. Findings and caveats of the study: Most subjects' HLA-A and HLA-B alleles were reportedly predicted from TCR beta sequences.

Amplification used 60 Vbeta primers and 13 Jbeta primers. Sequencing was performed with immunoSEQ multiplex PCR; in TCRdb, only in-frame clones are kept and a portion is missing. Among about 86,000 clones listed, approximately 78% were seen once. The sample comprised PBMCs. The chain joins TRBV5-1 to TRBJ2-7; D is perhaps TRBD1 (6 bases). This clonotype was sampled from a male donor in good health and CMV-seropositive. CDR3 DNA: TGCGCCAGCAGCTCTCCGGCACAGGGCAACGAGCAGTACTTC. Translated, it gives CASSSPAQGNEQYF. Full variable domain (rest looked up from reference TRBV5-1 and TRBJ2-7): KAGVTQTPRYLIKTRGQQVTLSCSPISGHRSVSWYQQTPGQGLQFLFEYFSETQRNKGNFPGRFSGRQFSNSRSEMNVSTLELGDSALYLCASSSPAQGNEQYFGPGTRLTVT.